A single sample is the source of the 28 T cell receptor beta chains below, sequenced in a study of blood T cells in healthy people across ages (dated by TCRdb to the mid-2010s). Library prep was done by 5' RACE. For sequencing, an Illumina HiSeq 2500 was employed. The second PCR ran for about 6 to 12 cycles and used a J-beta primer mix along with a sample-barcoded 5' primer. The public reads were quality trimmed at Q25 with fastp and then assembled into clones with MiXCR by TCRdb, keeping productive beta chains. Duplicate CDR3 protein sequences are folded into a single record with the most common DNA and genes. The table for this sample lists around 1.5 million distinct CDR3 sequences; approximately 59% of them were counted only once. The ten largest clones add up to roughly 7% of the sample. Sequencing was carried out using blood. All receptors come from a man aged 18 to 30 in good health.

The chain is built from TRBV7-8 and TRBJ2-7; 7 bases map to TRBD1. The length of the CDR3 is 17 residues. J gave up 0 bases and V 1 base, and 9 bases lay outside the gene matches. Germline assignment: CDR1 SGHVS and CDR2 FQNEAQ. CDR3 in amino acids: CASSLGPSDRSSYEQYF. The DNA of the CDR3 is TGTGCCAGCAGCTTAGGCCCTTCGGACAGGAGCTCCTACGAGCAGTACTTC.

The CDR3 sequence: CASSGEVRGEAFF. For the CDR3, the DNA is TGTGCCAGCAGCGGAGAGGTTCGGGGTGAAGCTTTCTTT. The genes are TRBV6-4 and TRBJ1-1; D unclear. Germline V gene sequence: CDR1 MRHNA, CDR2 SNTAGT. The V and J ends lost 6 bases and 7 bases respectively, with 15 bases between them. The CDR3 has 13 amino acids.

This clonotype was seen more than once but under ten times. This chain links TRBV7-8 with TRBJ2-7; tentatively, D is TRBD2 (6 bases). V lost 3 bases to trimming and J lost 2 bases, with 14 bases between them. CDR1 and CDR2 from the germline V gene are SGHVS and FQNEAQ. The CDR3 sequence is 15 residues long. For the CDR3, the DNA is TGTGCCAGCAGCTTGAGTAGCGGCGCCCCCTACGAGCAGTACTTC. Its protein is CASSLSSGAPYEQYF.

This clonotype was counted a few times. The J gene is TRBJ2-7, the V gene TRBV6-2 or TRBV6-3, with D tentatively TRBD2 (5 bases). This CDR3 region has 17 residues. The germline V gene encodes CDR1 MNHEY and CDR2 SVGEGT. Trimming left V 6 bases short and J 0 bases short, with 21 bases between. The chain's CDR3 is CASSHTGLERSSYEQYF. The CDR3 DNA reads TGTGCCAGCAGCCACACCGGACTGGAACGGAGCTCCTACGAGCAGTACTTC.

As concerns this clonotype: At one boundary the junction diverges from the germline segment, which might be a read error. The rearrangement links TRBV27 to TRBJ2-7; the D gene is possibly TRBD1 (6 bases). Germline V gives CDR1 MNHEY, CDR2 SMNVEV (reference sequence). The CDR3 spans 14 residues. CDR3 amino acids: CTSSFSGDPYEQYF. The CDR3 coding sequence is TGTACCAGCAGCTTTTCAGGGGACCCCTACGAGCAGTACTTC.

This clonotype was detected only a few times. The chain uses TRBV27 and TRBJ1-2, with D possibly TRBD1 on 6 matching bases. V shed 5 bases and J shed 4 bases, with 14 bases lying between them. The CDR3 is made up of 14 amino acids. Germline CDR1 and CDR2: MNHEY and SMNVEV (reference sequence). The CDR3 sequence is CASSPDGGFYGYTF. CDR3 nucleotides: TGTGCCAGCAGTCCTGATGGGGGCTTCTATGGCTACACCTTC.

In its sample, this clonotype was seen a few times. CDR3 DNA sequence: TGTGCCAGCAGTTTAAAATCCTGGACCTCTGCCTACGAGCAGTACTTC. Its translation is CASSLKSWTSAYEQYF. The chain carries TRBV27 and TRBJ2-7; D gene ambiguous. Trimming shortened V by 2 bases and J by 2 bases, and 16 bases separated the two germline ends. Germline V gene data show CDR1 as MNHEY and CDR2 as SMNVEV (reference sequence). The CDR3 runs 16 residues.

The chain has TRBV6-2 or TRBV6-3 and TRBJ2-5; 9 bases align to TRBD1. With V trimmed by 0 bases and J by 1 base, 6 bases remained unmatched. The V gene's germline CDR1 is MNHEY and CDR2 SVGEGT. The CDR3 spans 17 residues. Here the CDR3 reads CASSYSFGTGSQETQYF. CDR3 nucleotide sequence: TGTGCCAGCAGTTACTCTTTCGGGACAGGGTCCCAAGAGACCCAGTACTTC.

The chain recombines TRBV28 with TRBJ1-1; D perhaps matches TRBD1 (5 bases). Germline V gene lookup returns CDR1 MDHEN and CDR2 SYDVKM. Trimming took 6 bases from V and 5 from J, leaving 13 bases between them. The CDR3 spans 13 residues. CDR3 sequence: CASRERTPTEAFF. For the CDR3, the DNA is TGTGCCAGCAGAGAGAGGACACCTACTGAAGCTTTCTTT.

The chain links TRBV10-3 to TRBJ1-5; D possibly corresponds to TRBD1 (6 bases). The CDR3 contains 15 residues. Germline V gene sequence: CDR1 ENHRY, CDR2 SYGVKD. Trimming removed 2 bases from V and 4 bases from J, with 12 bases in between. The CDR3 is CAISEDRSNNQPQHF. The CDR3 bases are TGTGCCATCAGTGAGGACAGGAGCAATAATCAGCCCCAGCATTTT.

The rearrangement links TRBV11-1 to TRBJ2-5; D gene uncertain. Trimming took off 5 bases at V and 4 bases at J, with 11 bases between the two ends. The germline V gene has CDR1 SGHAT and CDR2 FQDESV (reference sequence). This CDR3 comprises 13 residues. As DNA, the CDR3 is TGTGCCAGCAGCCGTAGCCCCACAGAGACCCAGTACTTC. This translates into CASSRSPTETQYF.

The V call is TRBV20-1, the J call TRBJ2-2, with D possibly matching TRBD1 (5 bases). The CDR3 totals 15 residues. The V gene's germline CDR1 is DFQATT and CDR2 SNEGSKA (reference sequence). V lost 0 bases, J lost 1 base, and 9 bases lay in between. The CDR3, as DNA: TGCAGTGCTAGAGAACAACAGGAGAACACCGGGGAGCTGTTTTTT. Translated, it gives CSAREQQENTGELFF.

This clonotype was counted only a few times. This chain joins TRBV4-1 and TRBJ1-4; 9 positions agree with TRBD1. The CDR3 is 15 residues long. Losses at the gene ends were 2 bases for V and 8 bases for J; bases not matched to a gene: 6. The V gene's germline CDR1 is MGHRA and CDR2 YSYEKL. CDR3 protein: CASSQRTGVGEKLFF. DNA of the CDR3: TGCGCCAGCAGCCAAAGGACAGGGGTCGGCGAAAAACTGTTTTTT.

In its sample, this clonotype was seen a few times. The chain links TRBV7-9 to TRBJ2-1; 8 nucleotides line up with TRBD2. V was clipped by 3 bases and J by 13 bases; unmatched bases: 5. The CDR3 has 12 residues. CDR1 and CDR2 (germline): SEHNR, FQNEAQ (reference sequence). This chain's CDR3 is CASSLYSGRQFF. The DNA of the CDR3 is TGTGCCAGCAGCTTGTACAGCGGGAGACAGTTCTTC.

V gene TRBV28 combines with J gene TRBJ1-5, with a weak D call TRBD1 (5 bases). The CDR3 has 17 residues. CDR1 and CDR2 (germline): MDHEN, SYDVKM. V lost 1 base, J lost 5 bases, and 18 bases lay in between. The CDR3 region has the DNA TGTGCCAGCAGTTTATACCCCTCAGGGAAGGGAGATCAGCCCCAGCATTTT. It yields the protein CASSLYPSGKGDQPQHF.

The chain joins TRBV3-1 to TRBJ2-7, with D unclear. The germline V and J ends were trimmed by 1 base and 6 bases, with 10 bases remaining between them. Per the germline V gene, CDR1 is LGHDT and CDR2 is YNNKEL (reference sequence). This CDR3 is built from 13 residues. CDR3 residues: CASSQVNIREQYF. The DNA of the CDR3 is TGTGCCAGCAGCCAAGTAAATATTCGCGAGCAGTACTTC.

In DNA form, the CDR3 reads TGTGCCGGGACTAGCGGATCCAAAAACATTCAGTACTTC. Its protein is CAGTSGSKNIQYF. The chain employs TRBV30 and TRBJ2-4; TRBD2 matches at 11 bases. The CDR3 is made up of 13 amino acids. Germline V CDR1 and CDR2: GTSNPN, SVGIG (reference sequence). J lost 2 bases, V lost 8 bases, and 2 bases had no gene match.

The chain joins TRBV3-1 to TRBJ2-5; 9 positions match TRBD2. CDR3 length: 17 amino acids. V was clipped by 1 base and J by 2 bases; unmatched bases: 8. The germline V gene has CDR1 LGHDT and CDR2 YNNKEL (reference sequence). CDR3 sequence: CASSQGYSGSGQETQYF. In DNA form, the CDR3 reads TGTGCCAGCAGCCAAGGTTATAGCGGGAGCGGGCAAGAGACCCAGTACTTC.

This clonotype was found a few times. The chain is built from TRBV7-6 and TRBJ1-1; possibly TRBD1 for D (6 bases). With 6 bases removed from V and 3 bases from J, the gap between germline ends came to 17 bases. From germline, CDR1 is SGHVS and CDR2 FNYEAQ. The CDR3 contains 15 residues. DNA of the CDR3: TGTGCCAGCAGGGACACGGACAGATGGGACACTGAAGCTTTCTTT. It yields the protein CASRDTDRWDTEAFF.

This rearrangement joins TRBV6-2 or TRBV6-3 to TRBJ2-7; TRBD2 matches 8 bases. Germline CDR1 and CDR2: MNHEY and SVGEGT. Unmatched junction bases numbered 12, after V lost 11 bases and J lost 6 bases. The CDR3 extends over 13 amino acids. The CDR3 bases are TGTGCCGGCTCTGGCGGGGGGTCTTTCGAGCAGTACTTC. Its protein is CAGSGGGSFEQYF.

The chain has TRBV12-5 and TRBJ2-5, with 11 bases lining up with TRBD1. V lost 0 bases and J lost 1; bases outside the gene matches: 4. Germline V CDR1 and CDR2: LGHNT, FRNRAP. The CDR3 consists of 17 residues. The CDR3 here is CASGLVPGQGAQETQYF. DNA for the CDR3: TGTGCTAGTGGTTTGGTACCCGGACAGGGGGCCCAAGAGACCCAGTACTTC.

The V and J genes are TRBV27 and TRBJ2-5; the match to TRBD2 covers 9 bases. Germline V gives CDR1 MNHEY, CDR2 SMNVEV (reference sequence). CDR3 size: 14 residues. V gave up 5 bases and J gave up 5 bases; unmatched junction bases: 6. Written as DNA, the CDR3 is TGTGCCAGCAGTAGGCGGGGGGGCCAGGAGACCCAGTACTTC. The encoded protein is CASSRRGGQETQYF.

This clonotype has only a few counts. In DNA, the CDR3 is TGTGCCAGCAGCAACCAGGCCGAAGAGGAGGAAAAACTGTTTTTT. Protein sequence: CASSNQAEEEEKLFF. The chain uses TRBV7-9 and TRBJ1-4; D unclear. The CDR3 consists of 15 residues. Trimming shortened V by 5 bases and J by 8 bases, and 18 bases separated the two germline ends. CDR1 and CDR2 from the germline V gene are SEHNR and FQNEAQ (reference sequence).

The chain recombines TRBV7-9 with TRBJ2-7; 11 bases align to TRBD2. Germline V gene data show CDR1 as SEHNR and CDR2 as FQNEAQ (reference sequence). The CDR3 is made up of 16 amino acids. V dropped 5 bases and J dropped 0; count of bases not matched to a gene: 6. CDR3 residues: CASSPGLAGISYEQYF. In DNA form, the CDR3 reads TGTGCCAGCAGCCCCGGACTAGCGGGCATCTCCTACGAGCAGTACTTC.

The rearrangement uses TRBV6-2 or TRBV6-3 and TRBJ2-3; a weak D match, TRBD2 (6 bases). Germline assignment: CDR1 MNHEY and CDR2 SVGEGT. V was clipped by 6 bases and J by 2 bases, with 9 bases between them. This CDR3 region has 13 residues. The CDR3 bases are TGTGCCAGCAGGGGGAGGACCACAGATACGCAGTATTTT. It encodes CASRGRTTDTQYF.

The chain recombines TRBV20-1 with TRBJ2-7; the D gene is possibly TRBD1 (5 bases). CDR3 length equals 15 residues. Per germline, CDR1 DFQATT and CDR2 SNEGSKA (reference sequence). Trimming pared 0 bases from V and 4 bases from J, leaving 16 bases between. DNA for the CDR3: TGCAGTGCTAGAGACTGGACACAAGACCTTTACGAGCAGTACTTC. Encoded protein: CSARDWTQDLYEQYF.

The CDR3 DNA is TGTGCCAGCAGCCCGGGACTAGATTCCAATGAGCAGTTCTTC. It is translated as CASSPGLDSNEQFF. This chain connects TRBV3-1 to TRBJ2-1; 8 nucleotides agree with TRBD2. This CDR3 is 14 amino acids long. The trim removed 4 bases at V and 6 bases at J, leaving 5 bases unmatched. Germline CDR1 reads LGHDT; CDR2 reads YNNKEL (reference sequence).

The genes are TRBV7-2 and TRBJ2-7; D not certain. Germline V lookup: CDR1 SGHTA, CDR2 FQGNSA. V was clipped by 5 bases and J by 2 bases, with 7 bases between them. CDR3 length: 12 amino acids. The CDR3 DNA follows: TGTACCAGCAGCGCGGATACCTACGAGCAGTACTTC. Protein product: CTSSADTYEQYF.